This TCR beta chain stems from a study of spatial heterogeneity in lung cancer. A unique molecular identifier was attached to every TCR cDNA molecule. One entry per CDR3 protein results from TCRdb running MiXCR on the 5' RACE reads. The sample holds under 2,500 distinct CDR3 sequences, 15% seen once. This clonotype is medium-sized within its sample. Its antigen is not known. The junction departs from germline at one end; a sequencing error may be responsible. The study's findings and limits: How many expanded intratumoral alpha and beta TCRs were present tracked the tumor mutation count, which was a count of nonsynonymous mutations.

The time point was: sample taken at primary tumor resection. The donor group consisted of 72 patients who had untreated, early-stage non-small cell lung cancer. Researchers sequenced whole RNA taken from tumor, nontumor lung or frozen PBMC without sorting. This CDR3 contains 15 residues. The germline V gene has CDR1 MDHEN and CDR2 SYDVKM. The chain carries TRBV28 and TRBJ1-5; 8 positions agree with TRBD1. The sequencing here drew on lung tumor tissue, taken at surgery. The sequence derives from a male donor with early-stage non-small cell lung cancer. The CDR3 DNA reads as TGTGCCAGCAGGTTATCGGACAGGGTGGCGCAGCCCCAGCATTTT. It specifies CASRLSDRVAQPQHF. Full variable domain (missing parts from reference TRBV28 and TRBJ1-5): DVKVTQSSRYLVKRTGEKVFLECVQDMDHENMFWYRQDPGLGLRLIYFSYDVKMKEKGDIPEGYSVSREKKERFSLILESASTNQTSMYLCASRLSDRVAQPQHFGDGTRLSIL.